This TCR beta chain was documented in a study of blood T cell repertoires in COVID-19. Study overall: The origin of the acute and convalescent COVID-19 samples was the United States, Italy and Spain. From T cells, B-cell-depleted T cells, or PBMCs came the material, which was cDNA or gDNA.

V was shortened by 2 bases and J by 0 bases, with 10 bases between the two germline ends. The germline gives CDR1 SGHRS, CDR2 YFSETQ. The CDR3 totals 15 residues. In the source study's methods: Amplifying reference gene primers gave estimates of nucleated cell counts. The method was immunoSEQ multiplex PCR; TCRdb's version includes in-frame clones alone and lacks a portion of them. V and J calls and clone size are those listed in that table; D and trimming were worked out from the DNA. In the table there are roughly 500,000 clones, around 85% of which are singletons. The sequenced material came from PBMCs or T cells enriched from blood (not recorded which). This clonotype was obtained from an older woman who had recovered from COVID-19. The V and J genes are TRBV5-1 and TRBJ2-3; no firm D call. The CDR3 here is CASSLAATSTDTQYF. CDR3 sequence (DNA): TGCGCCAGCAGCTTAGCAGCGACTAGCACAGATACGCAGTATTTT.